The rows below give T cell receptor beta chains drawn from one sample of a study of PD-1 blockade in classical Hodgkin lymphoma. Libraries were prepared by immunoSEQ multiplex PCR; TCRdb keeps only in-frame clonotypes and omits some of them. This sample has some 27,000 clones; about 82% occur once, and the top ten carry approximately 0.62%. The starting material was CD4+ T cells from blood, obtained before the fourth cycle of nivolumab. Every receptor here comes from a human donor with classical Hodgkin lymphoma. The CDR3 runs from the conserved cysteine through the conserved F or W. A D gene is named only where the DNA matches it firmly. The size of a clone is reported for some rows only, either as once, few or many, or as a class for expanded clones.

TGTGCCAGCAGTTACTTAGGACGTTACGAGCAGTACTTC	CASSYLGRYEQYF	.	TRBV6-6	TRBJ2-7	.
TGTGCCAGCAGCGGACGGGCCAGTTCCTACGAGCAGTACTTC	CASSGRASSYEQYF	.	TRBV11-2	TRBJ2-7	.
TGTGCCAGCAGTTACCCGGGGAGTGATACTGAAGCTTTCTTT	CASSYPGSDTEAFF	.	TRBV6-6	TRBJ1-1	.
TGTGCCAGCAGCTTAGTTGCGGAAAAACTGTTTTTT	CASSLVAEKLFF	.	TRBV7-9	TRBJ1-4	.
TGTGCCAGCAGCTTCAGGGGGGGACAGGGGTACGAGCAGTACTTC	CASSFRGGQGYEQYF	TRBD1	TRBV7-4	TRBJ2-7	.
TGTGCCAGCACCACCGGTAAGGGCTACGAGCAGTACTTC	CASTTGKGYEQYF	.	TRBV28	TRBJ2-7	.
TGTGCCAGCAGCCTGATCGGGAGGACCGTCGAAAAACTGTTTTTT	CASSLIGRTVEKLFF	.	TRBV14	TRBJ1-4	.
TGTGCCATCACAGGGGGGTATGGCTACACCTTC	CAITGGYGYTF	TRBD1	TRBV10-3	TRBJ1-2	.
TGTGCCCCTCCGCGGGCCCGGGGAACGGAGAGCAATCAGCCCCAGCATTTT	CAPPRARGTESNQPQHF	.	TRBV10-3	TRBJ1-5	.
TGTGCCAGCAGCTCAGGTTTAAGCGGGGGCCTCCCTAGCACAGATACGCAGTATTTT	CASSSGLSGGLPSTDTQYF	TRBD2	TRBV7-7	TRBJ2-3	.
TGTGCCACCAGCAGAGAAGGAGGAAGACAGGGGGCCTGGAATGAGCAGTTCTTC	CATSREGGRQGAWNEQFF	TRBD1	TRBV15	TRBJ2-1	.
TGTGCCAGCAGCGCCGGGGGGGCGTCAACTAATGAAAAACTGTTTTTT	CASSAGGASTNEKLFF	.	TRBV28	TRBJ1-4	.
TGTGCCAGCAGCTCGGGACAAAGTACGCAGTATTTT	CASSSGQSTQYF	.	TRBV7-9	TRBJ2-3	.
TGTGCCAGCTCACCTAGGGGATCCCAAGAGACCCAGTACTTC	CASSPRGSQETQYF	.	TRBV18	TRBJ2-5	.
TGTGCCAGTCAGGGTATAGGGGGTCGAGTTGAAGCTTTCTTT	CASQGIGGRVEAFF	.	TRBV28	TRBJ1-1	.
TGCGCCAGCAGCTTTCAGGGGGGGAACACTGAAGCTTTCTTT	CASSFQGGNTEAFF	TRBD1	TRBV5-1	TRBJ1-1	few
TGCGCCAGCAGCCCCACCACAGGGGAGGGAGAGACCCAGTACTTC	CASSPTTGEGETQYF	.	TRBV5-1	TRBJ2-5	.
TGTGCCTGGAGCCACAGGGCTAGGAACACTGAAGCTTTCTTT	CAWSHRARNTEAFF	.	TRBV30	TRBJ1-1	.
TGTGCCAGCAGCGTAGGACCTAACTATGGCTACACCTTC	CASSVGPNYGYTF	.	TRBV9	TRBJ1-2	few
TGTGCCAGCCGGTCGGGGACGGACACCGGGGAGCTGTTTTTT	CASRSGTDTGELFF	.	TRBV7-9	TRBJ2-2	.
TGTGCCAGTAGTATGGAAGATAGCAATCAGCCCCAGCATTTT	CASSMEDSNQPQHF	.	TRBV19	TRBJ1-5	.
TGCGCCAGCAGCACGGCCGGGGGTCAGGGCGAGCAGTACTTC	CASSTAGGQGEQYF	.	TRBV5-1	TRBJ2-7	.
TGCGCCAGCAGCTTGGCGGGTAACGAGAATCAGCCCCAGCATTTT	CASSLAGNENQPQHF	.	TRBV5-1	TRBJ1-5	.
TGTGCCAGCAGCAGGGGGAATTGTGAAAAACTGTTTTTT	CASSRGNCEKLFF	.	TRBV21-1	TRBJ1-4	.
TGCGCCAGCAGCTTGACGGGACAGGGGGGCACTGAAGCTTTCTTT	CASSLTGQGGTEAFF	TRBD1	TRBV5-1	TRBJ1-1	few
TGCGCCAGCAGCTTGGATCCGGGGAGCAATCAGCCCCAGCATTTT	CASSLDPGSNQPQHF	.	TRBV5-1	TRBJ1-5	once
TGTGCCAGCAGTGCTACAGGGTTTTCACCCCTCCACTTT	CASSATGFSPLHF	.	TRBV2	TRBJ1-6	few
TGTGCCTGGGGGGCAGATACGCAGTATTTT	CAWGADTQYF	.	TRBV30	TRBJ2-3	.
TGCGCCAGCAGCCAGACAGGCACTCAGCCCCAGCATTTT	CASSQTGTQPQHF	.	TRBV5-1	TRBJ1-5	few
TGTGCCAGCAGCTTAACAGCTGGAAACACCATATATTTT	CASSLTAGNTIYF	.	TRBV11-3	TRBJ1-3	once
TGTGCCGGTCGAGGGATGTTTGGTGGGTACGAGCAGTACTTC	CAGRGMFGGYEQYF	.	TRBV2	TRBJ2-7	.
TGTGCCAGCAGTACCCAGACAGCGAGGGGGAACATTCAGTACTTC	CASSTQTARGNIQYF	.	TRBV6-6	TRBJ2-4	.
TGTGCCAGCAGTGGGGACAGTAGTTACGAGCAGTACTTC	CASSGDSSYEQYF	TRBD1	TRBV2	TRBJ2-7	.
TGTGCCAGCAGTCCCCCCGGGACAGCTCGATACGAGCAGTACTTC	CASSPPGTARYEQYF	TRBD1	TRBV28	TRBJ2-7	once
TGTGCCAGCAGCGTAACACCCCAGGTCTATGGCTACACCTTC	CASSVTPQVYGYTF	.	TRBV9	TRBJ1-2	few
TGCAGCGTTGAAGGCGGGAGCTCCTACAATGAGCAGTTCTTC	CSVEGGSSYNEQFF	TRBD2	TRBV29-1	TRBJ2-1	.
TGTGCCAGCAGCCCCATAGCGGGGGGACTCACAGATACGCAGTATTTT	CASSPIAGGLTDTQYF	TRBD2	TRBV7-9	TRBJ2-3	.
TGCGCCAGCAGCCTACAACAGGGGACTGAAGCTTTCTTT	CASSLQQGTEAFF	TRBD1	TRBV5-1	TRBJ1-1	.
TGTGCCAGCAGTGGAGGTGGCGGACCATCCATCCGACTCCCCATACCCCAGCATTTT	CASSGGGGPSIRLPIPQHF	.	TRBV6-4	TRBJ1-5	.
TGTGCCAGCAGCTTAGATGACAAATACAATGAGCAGTTCTTC	CASSLDDKYNEQFF	.	TRBV11-3	TRBJ2-1	.
TGTGCCAGCACCGTCTCCAGCTCTGGGGCCAACGTCCTGACTTTC	CASTVSSSGANVLTF	.	TRBV25-1	TRBJ2-6	few
TGTGCCAGCAGCCCCCGGAGGGGCGCGGGTTCCTACAATGAGCAGTTCTTC	CASSPRRGAGSYNEQFF	.	TRBV6-4	TRBJ2-1	.
TGTGCCAGCAGCTTGTGGTTAGACAGGGGGAATGAAAAACTGTTTTTT	CASSLWLDRGNEKLFF	TRBD1	TRBV7-9	TRBJ1-4	.
TGTGCCAGCAGCTTACAGGGGTACCAAGAGACCCAGTACTTC	CASSLQGYQETQYF	.	TRBV7-9	TRBJ2-5	.
TGTGCCAGCAGTGGCGAGGGCTCCTACGAGCAGTACTTC	CASSGEGSYEQYF	.	TRBV2	TRBJ2-7	few
TGCGCCAGCAGCTTGGAAGGTCGCTCTGGAAACACCATATATTTT	CASSLEGRSGNTIYF	.	TRBV5-1	TRBJ1-3	once
TGTGCCAGCAGTTACAGAGCGGGGGAGGGAGATACGCAGTATTTT	CASSYRAGEGDTQYF	TRBD2	TRBV6-5	TRBJ2-3	.
TGCGCCAGCAGCTTGGACACTAGCGGGGGGGCGCAGTATTTT	CASSLDTSGGAQYF	TRBD2	TRBV5-1	TRBJ2-3	.